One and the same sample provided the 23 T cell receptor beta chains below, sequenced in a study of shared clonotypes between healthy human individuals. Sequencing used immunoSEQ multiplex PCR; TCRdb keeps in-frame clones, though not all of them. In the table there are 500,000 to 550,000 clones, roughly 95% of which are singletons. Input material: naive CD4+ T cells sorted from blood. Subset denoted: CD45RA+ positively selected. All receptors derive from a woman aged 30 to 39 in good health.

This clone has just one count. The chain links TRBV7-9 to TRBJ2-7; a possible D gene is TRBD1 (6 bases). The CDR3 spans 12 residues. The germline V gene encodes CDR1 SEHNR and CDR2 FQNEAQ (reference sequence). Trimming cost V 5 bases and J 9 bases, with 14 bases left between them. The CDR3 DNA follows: TGTGCCAGCAGCACAGCACAGGGACGGCAGTACTTC. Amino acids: CASSTAQGRQYF.

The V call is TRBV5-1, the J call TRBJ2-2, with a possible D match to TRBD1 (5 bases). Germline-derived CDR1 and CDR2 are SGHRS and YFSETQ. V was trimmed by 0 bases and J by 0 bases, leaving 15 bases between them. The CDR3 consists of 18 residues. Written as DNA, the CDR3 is TGCGCCAGCAGCTTGGGGGTTCGACAGACTGCGAACACCGGGGAGCTGTTTTTT. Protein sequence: CASSLGVRQTANTGELFF.

CDR3 region: CASSPKRGGQVTEAFF. CDR3 DNA sequence: TGTGCCAGCAGCCCAAAACGCGGGGGGCAGGTAACTGAAGCTTTCTTT. The gene calls are TRBV7-9 and TRBJ1-1; weak D call: TRBD1 (6 bases). The CDR3 consists of 16 residues. V lost 5 bases, J lost 5 bases, and 21 bases lay in between. The V gene's germline CDR1 is SEHNR and CDR2 FQNEAQ (reference sequence).

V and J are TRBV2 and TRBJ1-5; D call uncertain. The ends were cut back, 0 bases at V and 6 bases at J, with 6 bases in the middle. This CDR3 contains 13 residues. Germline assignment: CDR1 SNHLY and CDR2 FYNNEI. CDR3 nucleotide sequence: TGTGCCAGCAGTGAAGCGCTGGGTCAGCCCCAGCATTTT. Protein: CASSEALGQPQHF.

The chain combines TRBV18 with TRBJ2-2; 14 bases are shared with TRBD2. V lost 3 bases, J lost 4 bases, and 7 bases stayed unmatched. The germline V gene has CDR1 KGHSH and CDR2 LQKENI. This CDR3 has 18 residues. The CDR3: CASSPYGTSGSFTGELFF. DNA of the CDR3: TGTGCCAGCTCACCGTATGGGACTAGCGGGAGTTTCACCGGGGAGCTGTTTTTT.

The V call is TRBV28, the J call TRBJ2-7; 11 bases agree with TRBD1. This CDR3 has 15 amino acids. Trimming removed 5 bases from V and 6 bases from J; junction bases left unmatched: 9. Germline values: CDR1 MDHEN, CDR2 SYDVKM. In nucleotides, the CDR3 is TGTGCCAGCAGTAAGGCCGGGACAGGGGGTTCCGAGCAGTACTTC. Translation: CASSKAGTGGSEQYF. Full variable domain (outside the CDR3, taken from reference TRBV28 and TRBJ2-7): DVKVTQSSRYLVKRTGEKVFLECVQDMDHENMFWYRQDPGLGLRLIYFSYDVKMKEKGDIPEGYSVSREKKERFSLILESASTNQTSMYLCASSKAGTGGSEQYFGPGTRLTVT.

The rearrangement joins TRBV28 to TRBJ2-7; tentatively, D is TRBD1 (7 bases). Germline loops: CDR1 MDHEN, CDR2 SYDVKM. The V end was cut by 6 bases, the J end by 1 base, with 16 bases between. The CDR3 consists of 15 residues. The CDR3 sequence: CASRRAGQRSYEQYF. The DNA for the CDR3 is TGTGCCAGCAGGCGGGCGGGACAGCGGTCCTACGAGCAGTACTTC.

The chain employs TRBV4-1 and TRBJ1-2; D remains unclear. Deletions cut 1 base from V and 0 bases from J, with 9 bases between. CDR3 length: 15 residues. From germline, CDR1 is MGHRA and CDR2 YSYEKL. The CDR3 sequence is CASSQAPTANYGYTF. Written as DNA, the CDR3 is TGCGCCAGCAGCCAAGCACCGACGGCTAACTATGGCTACACCTTC.

The CDR3, as DNA: TGTGCCAGCTCACCAACCGTAAGGACAGGGGACTCCGAGCAGTACTTC. It encodes CASSPTVRTGDSEQYF. The gene calls are TRBV18 and TRBJ2-5; 9 nucleotides align to TRBD1. TRBJ2-7 matches the DNA end more closely, so the J call is doubtful. This CDR3 has 16 residues. The V gene's germline CDR1 is KGHSH and CDR2 LQKENI.

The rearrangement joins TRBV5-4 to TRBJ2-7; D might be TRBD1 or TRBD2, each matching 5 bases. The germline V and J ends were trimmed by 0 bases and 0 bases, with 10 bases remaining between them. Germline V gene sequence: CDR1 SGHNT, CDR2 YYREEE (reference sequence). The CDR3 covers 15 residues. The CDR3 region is CASSLGGASSYEQYF. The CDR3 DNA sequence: TGTGCCAGCAGCTTGGGAGGGGCCAGCTCCTACGAGCAGTACTTC. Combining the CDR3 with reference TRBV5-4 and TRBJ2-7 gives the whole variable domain ETGVTQSPTHLIKTRGQQVTLRCSSQSGHNTVSWYQQALGQGPQFIFQYYREEENGRGNFPPRFSGLQFPNYSSELNVNALELDDSALYLCASSLGGASSYEQYFGPGTRLTVT.

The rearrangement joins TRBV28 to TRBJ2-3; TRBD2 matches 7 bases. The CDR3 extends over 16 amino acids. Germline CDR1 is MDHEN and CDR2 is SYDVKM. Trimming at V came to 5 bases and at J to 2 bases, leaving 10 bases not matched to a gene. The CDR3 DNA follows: TGTGCCAGCAGTACCCCAACTAGCGCCTACACAGATACGCAGTATTTT. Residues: CASSTPTSAYTDTQYF.

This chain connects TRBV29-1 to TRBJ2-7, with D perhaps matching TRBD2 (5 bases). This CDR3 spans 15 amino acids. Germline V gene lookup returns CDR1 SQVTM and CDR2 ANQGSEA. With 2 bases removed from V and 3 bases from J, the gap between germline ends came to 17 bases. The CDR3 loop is CSVELTGSLSYEQYF. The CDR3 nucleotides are TGCAGCGTTGAACTTACGGGGTCACTCAGCTACGAGCAGTACTTC.

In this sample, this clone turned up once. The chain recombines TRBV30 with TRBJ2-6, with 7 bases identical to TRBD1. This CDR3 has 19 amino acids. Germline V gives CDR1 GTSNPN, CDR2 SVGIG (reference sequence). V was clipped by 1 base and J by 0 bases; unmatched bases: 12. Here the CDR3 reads CAWSGHGQESSSGANVLTF. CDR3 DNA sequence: TGTGCCTGGAGTGGTCATGGACAGGAATCCTCCTCTGGGGCCAACGTCCTGACTTTC.

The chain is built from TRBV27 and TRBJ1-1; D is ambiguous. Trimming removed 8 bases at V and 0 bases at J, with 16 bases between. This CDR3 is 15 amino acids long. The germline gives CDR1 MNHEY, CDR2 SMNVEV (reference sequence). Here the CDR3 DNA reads TGTGCCAGCCAACTAGGGAGAGGGATGAACACTGAAGCTTTCTTT. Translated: CASQLGRGMNTEAFF.

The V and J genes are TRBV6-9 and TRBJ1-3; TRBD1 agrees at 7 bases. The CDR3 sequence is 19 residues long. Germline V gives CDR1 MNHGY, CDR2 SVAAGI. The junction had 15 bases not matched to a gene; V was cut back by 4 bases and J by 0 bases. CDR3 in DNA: TGTGCCAGCAGTTCGGGGGGGGCCGACAGGGCGAGCTCTGGAAACACCATATATTTT. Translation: CASSSGGADRASSGNTIYF.

The CDR3 DNA reads TGCGCCAGCAGCTTGGTCGGGCTGTCGTCGCAGTATTTT. Its protein is CASSLVGLSSQYF. The rearrangement joins TRBV5-1 to TRBJ2-3; D is undetermined. CDR1 is SGHRS, CDR2 YFSETQ, per germline. This CDR3 contains 13 residues. V was clipped by 0 bases and J by 10 bases, with 12 bases between them.

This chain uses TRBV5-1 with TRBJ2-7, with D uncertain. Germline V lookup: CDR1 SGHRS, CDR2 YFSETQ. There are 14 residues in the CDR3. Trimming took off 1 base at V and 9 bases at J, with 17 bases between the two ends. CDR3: CASSLPDAVGRQYF. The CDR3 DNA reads TGCGCCAGCAGCTTGCCGGACGCCGTCGGTCGGCAGTACTTC.

CDR3 sequence reads: CASSVVAGGPLGQFF. For the CDR3, the DNA is TGTGCCAGCAGCGTAGTGGCGGGAGGGCCTCTCGGGCAGTTCTTC. V is TRBV9 and J is TRBJ2-1; 9 bases are a match to TRBD2. With 0 bases clipped from V and 12 bases from J, the junction kept 10 bases outside the gene matches. The V gene's germline CDR1 is SGDLS and CDR2 YYNGEE. The CDR3 totals 15 residues.

CDR3 DNA sequence: TGCAGCGCCGGGGACTTCGGTGGGTATGGCTACACCTTC. Protein sequence: CSAGDFGGYGYTF. The chain uses TRBV29-1 and TRBJ1-2, with TRBD1 as a possible D gene (5 bases). The CDR3 loop spans 13 amino acids. The V gene lost 7 bases and the J gene lost 5 bases, with 17 bases spanning the gap. Per germline, CDR1 SQVTM and CDR2 ANQGSEA.

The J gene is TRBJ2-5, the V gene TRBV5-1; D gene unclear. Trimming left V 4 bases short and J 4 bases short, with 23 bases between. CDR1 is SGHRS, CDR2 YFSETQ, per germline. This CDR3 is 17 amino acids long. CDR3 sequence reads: CASSPSSSGLRRETQYF. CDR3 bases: TGCGCCAGCAGCCCCTCCTCCTCGGGCCTCCGTCGAGAGACCCAGTACTTC.

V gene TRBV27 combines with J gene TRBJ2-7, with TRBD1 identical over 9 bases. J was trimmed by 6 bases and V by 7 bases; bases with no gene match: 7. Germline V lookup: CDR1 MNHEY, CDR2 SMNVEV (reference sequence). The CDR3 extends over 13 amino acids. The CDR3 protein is CASKPGTGFEQYF. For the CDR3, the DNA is TGTGCCAGCAAGCCCGGGACAGGGTTCGAGCAGTACTTC.

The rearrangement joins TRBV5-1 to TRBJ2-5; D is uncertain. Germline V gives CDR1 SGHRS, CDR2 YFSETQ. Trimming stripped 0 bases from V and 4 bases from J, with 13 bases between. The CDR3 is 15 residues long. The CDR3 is CASSLAGLARETQYF. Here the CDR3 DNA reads TGCGCCAGCAGCTTGGCTGGTTTAGCCAGAGAGACCCAGTACTTC.

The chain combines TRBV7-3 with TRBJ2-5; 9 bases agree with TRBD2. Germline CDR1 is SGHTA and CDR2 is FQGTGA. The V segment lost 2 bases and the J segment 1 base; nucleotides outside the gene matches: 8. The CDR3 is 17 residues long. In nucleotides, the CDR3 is TGTGCCAGCAGCTTAGCGGGAGGGAGTGTAGGCCAAGAGACCCAGTACTTC. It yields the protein CASSLAGGSVGQETQYF.